Ten or more counts support the clone carrying this TCR beta chain. This sample was included in a study of CD8 T cells in ankylosing spondylitis. In TCRdb, the 5' RACE reads were re-called with MiXCR into one record per CDR3 protein. This sample carries 40,000 or so distinct CDR3 sequences, 2.5% to 3.5% of them seen once, and the ten largest clones take 2.5% to 3%. The CDR3 loop spans 15 amino acids. V lost 4 bases, J lost 5 bases, and 9 bases stayed unmatched. Germline V lookup: CDR1 SGDLS, CDR2 YYNGEE. The chain employs TRBV9 and TRBJ2-1, with 7 bases fitting TRBD2. The sequencing sample was made of blood, either unsorted or a sorted T cell fraction (not recorded which). This receptor was taken from a male donor with ankylosing spondylitis or in good health (not recorded which). CDR3 nucleotide sequence: TGTGCCAGCAGCAAAAGCGGGGTACTAGACAATGAGCAGTTCTTC. Its translation is CASSKSGVLDNEQFF.